This TCR beta chain derives from a study of cytotoxic CD8 clonotypes in ibrutinib-treated CLL. This clone was detected a few times. The antigen is undetermined. The study's findings and limits: Samples were collected at differing times from sustained-remission and progressing patients. Clonality went up at the time of ibrutinib response, stayed stable in sustained remission, and later dropped back toward its baseline level at progression.

The table came from immunoSEQ multiplex PCR; TCRdb's copy has only in-frame clones and leaves some out. The sample carries some 120,000 clones, approximately 58% recorded once. Trimming shortened V by 6 bases and J by 5 bases, and 13 bases separated the two germline ends. This CDR3 has 13 amino acids. In germline, CDR1 is SEHNR, CDR2 FQNEAQ (reference sequence). Sequences were derived from PBMCs, sampled after 24 months of ibrutinib treatment. The receptor was isolated from a human donor with chronic lymphocytic leukemia. This rearrangement joins TRBV7-9 to TRBJ1-2; D remains ambiguous. The CDR3 protein is CASSHEVEYGYTF. The CDR3 coding sequence is TGTGCCAGCAGTCACGAGGTGGAGTATGGCTACACCTTC.